This TCR beta chain originates from a study of OX40 agonist ivuxolimab in advanced cancers. Overall study context: Given to patients was ivuxolimab, an agonistic anti-OX40 (CD134) antibody. Ivuxolimab, which patients received intravenously every 2 weeks, was dosed at 0.01 to 10 mg/kg. Those treated in dose escalation had hepatocellular carcinoma, melanoma, renal cell cancer or head and neck cancer.

Note on this clone: What it recognizes is unknown.

Study outcomes and limitations: Specificity for antigen went undetermined in the expanded peripheral T cells.

Sequenced by immunoSEQ multiplex PCR; TCRdb stores in-frame clones only, minus some. The sample lists 60,000 to 65,000 clones; around 90% were seen once. The CDR3 has 15 residues. Germline CDR1 and CDR2: MNHEY and SVGAGI. V was cut by 1 base and J by 0 bases, with 7 bases left in between. The sequence was obtained from an adult with an advanced solid tumor such as melanoma, head and neck, liver or kidney cancer. The chain recombines TRBV6-5 with TRBJ1-5; D remains ambiguous. The sample consisted of CD4+ or CD8+ T cells sorted from blood, taken in a trial of the OX40 agonist ivuxolimab. The CDR3: CASSYLKDSNQPQHF. CDR3 nucleotide sequence: TGTGCCAGCAGTTACTTAAAGGATAGCAATCAGCCCCAGCATTTT.